Reported below is one TCR beta chain. The antigen remains unidentified. CDR1 and CDR2 (germline): KGHDR, SFDVKD. V lost 0 bases and J 3 bases, leaving 14 bases between the germline ends. The CDR3 sequence is 16 residues long. Treatment here: roughly 19 received Ad26.COV2.S at low or high dose, single or two shots; a few received placebo; per-sample allocation not given. The investigators took samples on day 63 after the first vaccine or placebo injection. Within Boston, the person who donated was an adult of 18-55 years. The sample comes from a study of Ad26.COV2.S vaccination and SARS-CoV-2 variants. Overall study: Once, or twice with 56 days between doses, Ad26.COV2.S was given intramuscularly. Study outcomes and limitations: Whether participants received vaccine or placebo, their non-spike TCR breadth was similar. Substantial response breadth was reportedly seen for spike-specific CD8+ and CD4+ T cells after vaccination.

TCRdb keeps only in-frame clones here, not all; method: immunoSEQ multiplex PCR. The sample shows about 350,000 clones, 86% of them seen only once. Sequences were derived from peripheral blood, sampled in a trial of Ad26.COV2.S vaccine versus placebo. The sequence was collected from a person between 18 and 60 years old who received the Ad26.COV2.S COVID-19 vaccine or a placebo. The gene calls are TRBV24-1 and TRBJ2-7; D may be TRBD1 or TRBD2 (7 bases each). In DNA form, the CDR3 reads TGTGCCACCAGTGATTTGCAGGGGGAGGGAGGCTACGAGCAGTACTTC. Translating gives CATSDLQGEGGYEQYF.